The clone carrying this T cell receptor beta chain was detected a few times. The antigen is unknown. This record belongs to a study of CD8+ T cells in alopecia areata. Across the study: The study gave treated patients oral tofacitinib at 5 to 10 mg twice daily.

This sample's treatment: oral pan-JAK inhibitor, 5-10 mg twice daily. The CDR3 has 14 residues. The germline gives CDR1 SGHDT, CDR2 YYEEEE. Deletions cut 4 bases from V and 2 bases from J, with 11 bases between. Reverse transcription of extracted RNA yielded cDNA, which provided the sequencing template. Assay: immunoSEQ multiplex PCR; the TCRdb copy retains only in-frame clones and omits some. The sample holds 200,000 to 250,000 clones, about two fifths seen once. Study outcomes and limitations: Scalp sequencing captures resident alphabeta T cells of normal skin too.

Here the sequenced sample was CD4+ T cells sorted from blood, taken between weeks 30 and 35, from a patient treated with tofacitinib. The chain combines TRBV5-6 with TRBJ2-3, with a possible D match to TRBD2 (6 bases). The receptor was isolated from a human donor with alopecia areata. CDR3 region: CASSKGLPTDTQYF. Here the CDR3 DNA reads TGTGCCAGCAGCAAGGGACTTCCCACAGATACGCAGTATTTT.